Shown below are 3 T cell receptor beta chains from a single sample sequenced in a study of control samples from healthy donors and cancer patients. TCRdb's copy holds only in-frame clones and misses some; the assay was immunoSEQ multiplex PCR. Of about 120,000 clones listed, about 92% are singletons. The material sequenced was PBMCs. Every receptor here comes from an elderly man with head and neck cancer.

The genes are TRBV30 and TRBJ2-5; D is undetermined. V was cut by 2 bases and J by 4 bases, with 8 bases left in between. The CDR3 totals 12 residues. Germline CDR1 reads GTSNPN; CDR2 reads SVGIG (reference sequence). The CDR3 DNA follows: TGTGCCTGGAGTTGGAACGGAGAGACCCAGTACTTC. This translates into CAWSWNGETQYF.

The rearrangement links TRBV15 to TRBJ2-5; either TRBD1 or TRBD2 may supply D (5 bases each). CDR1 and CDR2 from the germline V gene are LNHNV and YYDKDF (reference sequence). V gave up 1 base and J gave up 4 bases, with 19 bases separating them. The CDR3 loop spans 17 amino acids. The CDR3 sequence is CATSRGPGTPSGETQYF. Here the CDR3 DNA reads TGTGCCACCAGCAGAGGCCCCGGGACCCCCTCGGGAGAGACCCAGTACTTC.

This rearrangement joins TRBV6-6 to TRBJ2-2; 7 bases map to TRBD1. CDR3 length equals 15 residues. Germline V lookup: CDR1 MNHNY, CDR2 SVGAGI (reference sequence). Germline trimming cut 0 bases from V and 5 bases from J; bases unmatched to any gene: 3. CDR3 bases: TGTGCCAGCAGTTACTCCCCGACAGGGACCGGGGAGCTGTTTTTT. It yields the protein CASSYSPTGTGELFF.